Listed below are T cell receptor beta chains from one sample, sequenced in a study of cytomegalovirus exposure and HLA in healthy donors. Profiling relied on immunoSEQ multiplex PCR, and the TCRdb table lists in-frame clones only, not all of them. The table shows about 170,000 clones, with 80% to 90% occurring only once. Sequencing input: PBMCs. These receptors all come from a male donor in good health and CMV-seronegative. The CDR3 runs from the conserved cysteine through the conserved F or W. Each record gives: clone size, J gene, V gene, D gene, CDR3 protein, CDR3 DNA. The D gene is left open where the match is weak. Not every row has a clone size; where given, it reads once, few, many or a size class.

few,TRBJ2-1,TRBV7-9,TRBD2,CASSLVAGPNEQFF,TGTGCCAGCAGCTTAGTAGCGGGGCCGAATGAGCAGTTCTTC
-,TRBJ2-7,TRBV27,TRBD1,CASSIDRDRGSEQYF,TGTGCCAGCAGTATAGACCGGGACAGGGGATCCGAGCAGTACTTC
-,TRBJ2-1,TRBV29-1,-,CSVEEARRADEQFF,TGCAGCGTTGAAGAAGCGCGGCGGGCCGATGAGCAGTTCTTC
-,TRBJ2-1,TRBV7-3,TRBD2,CASSEDSGVGYNEQFF,TGTGCCAGCAGTGAAGATAGCGGGGTTGGGTACAATGAGCAGTTCTTC
-,TRBJ2-1,TRBV5-4,-,CASSLQGGSYNEQFF,TGTGCCAGCAGCTTGCAGGGGGGCTCCTACAATGAGCAGTTCTTC
-,TRBJ2-7,TRBV10-3,TRBD2,CAISGGAGGNSYEQYF,TGTGCCATCAGTGGAGGTGCGGGGGGGAACTCCTACGAGCAGTACTTC
few,TRBJ2-7,TRBV5-1,TRBD1,CASSSDRGSYEQYF,TGCGCCAGCAGTTCTGACAGGGGCTCCTACGAGCAGTACTTC
once,TRBJ1-2,TRBV29-1,-,CSVEVQGSYGYTF,TGCAGCGTTGAAGTACAGGGTAGCTATGGCTACACCTTC
-,TRBJ2-1,TRBV6-5,-,CASSYFRGRNNEQFF,TGTGCCAGCAGTTACTTCAGGGGTCGAAACAATGAGCAGTTCTTC
-,TRBJ1-2,TRBV18,TRBD1,CASSPDRGGLANYGYTF,TGTGCCAGCTCACCAGACAGGGGCGGATTAGCTAACTATGGCTACACCTTC
-,TRBJ2-7,TRBV10-1,TRBD2,CASPTPWTSGMYEQYF,TGCGCCAGCCCCACGCCCTGGACTAGCGGGATGTATGAGCAGTACTTC
-,TRBJ2-7,TRBV4-1,TRBD2,CASSQDGTSGDSYEQYF,TGCGCCAGCAGCCAAGATGGGACTAGCGGGGACTCCTACGAGCAGTACTTC
few,TRBJ2-2,TRBV4-2,-,CASSPMAGTGELFF,TGTGCCAGCAGTCCGATGGCAGGTACCGGGGAGCTGTTTTTT
-,TRBJ2-5,TRBV7-9,TRBD1,CASSLISGQGVETQYF,TGTGCCAGCAGCTTAATCTCTGGACAGGGGGTAGAGACCCAGTACTTC
few,TRBJ2-3,TRBV4-3,TRBD2,CASSQAGGPGTDTQYF,TGCGCCAGCAGCCAGGCGGGAGGCCCTGGGACAGATACGCAGTATTTT
-,TRBJ1-3,TRBV5-1,-,CASSLGSQASGNTIYF,TGCGCCAGCAGCTTGGGTTCGCAGGCCTCTGGAAACACCATATATTTT
-,TRBJ1-5,TRBV15,TRBD1,CATSRQDRGFQPQHF,TGTGCCACCAGCAGACAGGACAGGGGTTTTCAGCCCCAGCATTTT
-,TRBJ2-4,TRBV28,TRBD1,CASSVQGAAKNIQYF,TGTGCCAGCAGCGTGCAGGGGGCGGCCAAAAACATTCAGTACTTC
-,TRBJ2-2,TRBV4-3,TRBD1,CASSQNDREGAGELFF,TGCGCCAGCAGCCAAAACGACAGGGAAGGTGCCGGGGAGCTGTTTTTT
-,TRBJ2-7,TRBV30,TRBD2,CAWSVPGGVGSF,TGTGCATGGAGTGTACCGGGAGGAGTTGGGAGCTTC
-,TRBJ1-4,TRBV10-3,-,CAISESGVTNEKLFF,TGTGCCATCAGTGAGTCCGGGGTTACTAATGAAAAACTGTTTTTT
-,TRBJ1-1,TRBV7-2,-,CASSLGTLMNTEAFF,TGTGCCAGCAGCTTGGGCACCCTCATGAACACTGAAGCTTTCTTT
-,TRBJ1-2,TRBV4-2,TRBD1,CASSQRAGGVTRYGYTF,TGTGCCAGCAGCCAAAGGGCAGGGGGCGTGACCCGCTATGGCTACACCTTC
-,TRBJ1-5,TRBV6-4,-,CASSDREGQPQHF,TGTGCCAGCAGTGACAGGGAGGGTCAGCCCCAGCATTTT
few,TRBJ1-5,TRBV4-3,-,CASSQDGAEQPQHF,TGCGCCAGCAGCCAAGATGGGGCCGAACAGCCCCAGCATTTT
-,TRBJ2-3,TRBV28,-,CASSLLSFSSTDTQYF,TGTGCCAGCAGCTTGCTTAGCTTTAGTAGCACAGATACGCAGTATTTT
-,TRBJ1-1,TRBV28,-,CASSPVGGGTEAFF,TGTGCCAGCAGTCCCGTTGGGGGGGGGACTGAAGCTTTCTTT
-,TRBJ1-2,TRBV25-1,-,CASSEGPGRAYGYTF,TGTGCCAGCAGTGAAGGCCCAGGGCGCGCATATGGCTACACCTTC
-,TRBJ2-7,TRBV10-3,TRBD1,CAISESTAGGSYEQYF,TGTGCCATCAGTGAGTCGACGGCAGGGGGCTCCTACGAGCAGTACTTC
-,TRBJ2-7,TRBV7-7,TRBD2,CASSPYPGTIYEQYF,TGTGCTAGCAGCCCATACCCCGGGACTATTTACGAGCAGTACTTC
-,TRBJ2-1,TRBV29-1,TRBD1,CSVTGTGGGYNEQFF,TGCAGCGTTACCGGGACAGGGGGGGGCTACAATGAGCAGTTCTTC
-,TRBJ2-3,TRBV18,-,CASSPVVSGVNTQYF,TGTGCCAGCTCACCGGTCGTGTCGGGAGTAAATACGCAGTATTTT
-,TRBJ1-2,TRBV6-5,-,CASSYRGGKSYGYTF,TGTGCCAGCAGTTATCGGGGGGGCAAAAGCTATGGCTACACCTTC
-,TRBJ2-7,TRBV5-5,-,CASSWEWRGYEQYF,TGTGCCAGCAGCTGGGAATGGAGGGGTTACGAGCAGTACTTC
-,TRBJ2-7,TRBV4-3,TRBD1,CASSQVQGTAYEQYF,TGCGCCAGCAGCCAAGTGCAAGGGACAGCCTACGAGCAGTACTTC
-,TRBJ2-1,TRBV7-2,TRBD2,CASSSRTSGSLNEQFF,TGTGCCAGCAGCTCCCGGACTAGCGGGAGTCTCAATGAGCAGTTCTTC
-,TRBJ2-5,TRBV7-9,TRBD2,CASSSRGSGGYQETQYF,TGTGCCAGCAGCTCCCGGGGTAGCGGGGGGTACCAAGAGACCCAGTACTTC